This T cell receptor (beta chain) emerged from a study of OX40 agonist ivuxolimab in advanced cancers. About the research overall: Partial responses were recorded for three patients, including one with hepatocellular carcinoma and two with cutaneous melanoma.

Method: immunoSEQ multiplex PCR; TCRdb's copy keeps in-frame clones and lacks some. Of some 39,000 clones in the sample, around 87% were seen once. V shed 7 bases and J shed 0 bases, with 11 bases lying between them. The CDR3 extends over 14 amino acids. In germline, CDR1 is ENHRY, CDR2 SYGVKD. The sample consisted of CD4+ or CD8+ T cells sorted from blood, taken in a trial of the OX40 agonist ivuxolimab. The gene calls are TRBV10-3 and TRBJ2-3; perhaps TRBD2 as D (6 bases). This clonotype was obtained from an adult with an advanced solid tumor such as melanoma, head and neck, liver or kidney cancer. CDR3 loop: CAITKAGSTDTQYF. CDR3 sequence (DNA): TGTGCCATCACCAAAGCGGGCAGCACAGATACGCAGTATTTT.